Listed here are 4 T cell receptor beta chains from one sample, sequenced in a study of TIL therapy for anti-PD-1-resistant metastatic lung cancer. This was the immunoSEQ v3 assay. Sequenced by immunoSEQ multiplex PCR; TCRdb stores in-frame clones only, minus some. Of under 100,000 clones detected, about three fifths appear once; the ten largest clones hold 11%. Time point: pre-treatment sample, taken before nivolumab and TIL therapy. Pleural nodules or supraclavicular lymph nodes made up most of the excised metastases sampled. Sample: tumor tissue, taken at baseline. The source is a person aged 30 to 80 with non-small cell lung cancer.

Only a few counts were recorded for this clone. The CDR3 DNA is TGTGCCAGCAGCCCCCGGACAGGTCTGGGGTATGGCTACACCTTC. Encoded protein: CASSPRTGLGYGYTF. The V call is TRBV7-9, the J call TRBJ1-2, with 7 nucleotides matching TRBD1. Per the germline V gene, CDR1 is SEHNR and CDR2 is FQNEAQ (reference sequence). V gave up 5 bases and J gave up 5 bases; unmatched junction bases: 11. CDR3 length equals 15 residues.

The CDR3 here is CASSIRQGYEQYF. The CDR3 bases are TGTGCCAGCAGCATCAGACAGGGCTACGAGCAGTACTTC. V is TRBV6-5 and J is TRBJ2-7; 7 bases fit TRBD1. Germline loops: CDR1 MNHEY, CDR2 SVGAGI. Trimming at V came to 6 bases and at J to 3 bases, leaving 5 bases not matched to a gene. The CDR3 totals 13 residues.

V and J are TRBV9 and TRBJ1-6, with D hard to call. The CDR3 consists of 15 residues. CDR1 is SGDLS, CDR2 YYNGEE, per germline. Trimming cost V 2 bases and J 1 base, with 7 bases left between them. This CDR3 is CASSVGLSYNSPLHF. DNA for the CDR3: TGTGCCAGCAGCGTGGGATTATCCTATAATTCACCCCTCCACTTT.

This chain links TRBV30 with TRBJ2-7; 8 bases are a match to TRBD1. Germline CDR1 is GTSNPN and CDR2 is SVGIG (reference sequence). Trimming cost V 5 bases and J 0 bases; bases outside gene matches: 3. This CDR3 is built from 13 residues. The CDR3 DNA is TGTGCCTGGGGCAGGGGGCTCTCCTACGAGCAGTACTTC. Translating it yields CAWGRGLSYEQYF.